These T cell receptor beta chains were read from a single sample in a study of response to subunit inactivated influenza vaccine. Using its own MiXCR run on the RT-PCR reads, TCRdb lists one record per CDR3 protein. Here the sample spans under 200,000 distinct CDR3 sequences, around 10% being singletons. The source was CD8+ T cells sorted from PBMCs, collected around 25 months after vaccination. These receptors were collected from a man aged 45-69 years who received an inactivated influenza vaccine. The CDR3 runs from the conserved cysteine through the conserved F or W. Fields, in order: clone size, D gene, J gene, V gene, CDR3 protein, CDR3 DNA. The D gene is left open where the match is weak. Size tells how often a clone was seen (once, few, many) or the class of an expanded clone, and some rows leave it out.

-,-,TRBJ2-3,TRBV9,CASSGSVDTQYF,TGTGCCAGCAGCGGTAGTGTAGATACGCAGTATTTT
-,-,TRBJ2-7,TRBV6-2/TRBV6-3,CASSYSIPGRLIHYEQYF,TGTGCCAGCAGTTACTCGATTCCGGGGAGGCTTATCCACTACGAGCAGTACTTC
-,TRBD1,TRBJ1-1,TRBV10-2,CASSEWTGVTEAFF,TGCGCCAGCAGTGAGTGGACAGGGGTCACTGAAGCTTTCTTT
many,TRBD1,TRBJ1-3,TRBV20-1,CSAKDRFRNTIYF,TGCAGTGCCAAGGACAGGTTCAGAAACACCATATATTTT
-,-,TRBJ2-1,TRBV14,CASSHGKYNEQFF,TGTGCCAGCAGCCACGGCAAGTACAATGAGCAGTTCTTC
few,-,TRBJ2-7,TRBV20-1,CSARGRNTYEQYF,TGCAGTGCTAGAGGTAGGAATACCTACGAGCAGTACTTC
many,TRBD1,TRBJ2-7,TRBV5-1,CASSSKQGASYEQYF,TGCGCCAGCAGCTCGAAACAGGGGGCCTCCTACGAGCAGTACTTC
few,TRBD2,TRBJ2-3,TRBV30,CAWSRGLAGATDTQYF,TGTGCCTGGAGCAGAGGACTAGCGGGAGCTACAGATACGCAGTATTTT
few,-,TRBJ2-7,TRBV29-1,CSVATGILSHEQYF,TGCAGCGTCGCCACAGGGATTTTAAGCCACGAGCAGTACTTC
few,TRBD2,TRBJ2-2,TRBV7-6,CASSRLAGEQGGELFF,TGTGCCAGCAGCCGACTAGCGGGAGAGCAGGGCGGGGAGCTGTTTTTT
-,TRBD2,TRBJ2-3,TRBV6-1,CASRPQGWGLAGVGDTQYF,TGTGCCAGCAGGCCACAGGGGTGGGGACTAGCGGGAGTTGGAGATACGCAGTATTTT
few,-,TRBJ1-4,TRBV3-1,CASSQALQGLNEKLFF,TGTGCCAGCAGCCAAGCCTTGCAGGGACTTAATGAAAAACTGTTTTTT
many,-,TRBJ2-1,TRBV12-3/TRBV12-4,CASSLEDEQFF,TGTGCCAGCAGTTTGGAGGATGAGCAGTTCTTC
-,TRBD2,TRBJ2-1,TRBV9,CASSVASGGAYEQFF,TGTGCCAGCAGCGTAGCGAGCGGGGGGGCGTATGAGCAGTTCTTC